A selection of T cell receptor beta chains follows, all from one sample in a study of cytomegalovirus exposure and HLA in healthy donors. Sequencing was performed with immunoSEQ multiplex PCR; in TCRdb, only in-frame clones are kept and a portion is missing. Altogether hundreds of thousands of clones are present, 75% to 80% being singletons, with the ten largest covering 1.5% to 2%. Sequenced: PBMCs. These receptors were obtained from a male donor in good health and CMV-seronegative. Both conserved end residues are trimmed from each CDR3. The D gene is left open where the match is weak. Not every row has a clone size; where given, it reads once, few, many or a size class.

TRBJ2-3,TRBV11-3,.,.,ASSLDSKDTQY
TRBJ2-7,TRBV15,TRBD2,few,ATSRDVLAGNDEQY
TRBJ2-1,TRBV28,.,once,ASRPLLSVEDNEQF
.,TRBV28,.,.,ASSSPTYEQY
TRBJ1-1,TRBV19,.,.,ASSIADTSNTEAF
TRBJ1-2,TRBV19,TRBD1,few,ASSMATGSNYGYT
TRBJ2-3,TRBV15,TRBD1,.,ATSRSGQGLDTQY
TRBJ1-1,TRBV27,TRBD1,once,ASSLWAGGFTEAF
TRBJ2-2,TRBV7-2,TRBD2,.,ASSFTPGPGGTGELF
TRBJ2-4,TRBV6-5,.,.,ASSSPGTKNIQY
TRBJ2-7,TRBV4-3,.,.,ASSQLTSSLYEQY
TRBJ2-3,TRBV29-1,.,.,SVGRFTDTQY
TRBJ1-4,TRBV7-6,.,.,ASSLAARPGKLF
TRBJ1-1,TRBV4-2,.,.,ASSQEGWDTEAF
TRBJ1-1,TRBV5-4,.,.,ASSLDGTQNTEAF
TRBJ2-7,TRBV5-6,.,.,ASSLRWRLSYEQY
TRBJ1-1,TRBV9,.,.,ASSVGGGFPEAF
TRBJ1-3,TRBV19,.,few,AIRPGAGNTIY
TRBJ2-3,TRBV7-9,TRBD2,.,ASSLSSGAA
TRBJ1-4,TRBV11-2,TRBD1,.,ASSLNRGNEKLF
TRBJ2-1,TRBV21-1,.,.,ARTLDCRNEQF
TRBJ2-4,TRBV6-6,TRBD1,.,ASSPHTDRESIQY
TRBJ2-1,TRBV11-2,.,.,ASSLGSSHLYNEQF
TRBJ2-7,TRBV7-7,.,.,ASSLFARRGQIYEQY
TRBJ2-3,TRBV19,TRBD2,few,ASSIAGAGWDTQY
TRBJ2-6,TRBV4-2,TRBD1,few,ASSQQTGAGANVLT
TRBJ1-6,TRBV7-2,TRBD1,.,ASRDRADARHSPLH
TRBJ1-2,TRBV4-2,TRBD1,once,ASSQGQGLRGYT
TRBJ1-1,TRBV27,.,.,ASSTTGGAATEAF
TRBJ1-2,TRBV6-5,.,.,ASSYSRDYYGYT
TRBJ2-7,TRBV27,TRBD1,.,ASKGGPLSYEQY
.,TRBV2,.,.,ASSAVSREGEQY
TRBJ2-1,TRBV13,TRBD2,.,ASSLYPSLAGKYNEQF
TRBJ2-6,TRBV7-9,TRBD1,.,SSSTGTGSSGANVLT
TRBJ1-6,TRBV4-1,TRBD1,.,ASSQLRDSNSPLH
TRBJ1-5,TRBV27,.,.,ASSFRGNQPQH
TRBJ2-2,TRBV5-4,.,.,ASSLDSHTGELF
TRBJ2-1,TRBV2,TRBD2,few,AIPSGFYNEQF
TRBJ2-7,TRBV5-8,TRBD1,.,ASTKGQGYHEQY
TRBJ2-7,TRBV14,.,once,ASSQGRQSSNEQY